Shown below are 15 T cell receptor beta chains from a single sample sequenced in a study of T cell changes during pregnancy in multiple sclerosis. Clones were sequenced by immunoSEQ multiplex PCR, and TCRdb holds only the in-frame ones, with some missing. The data contain about 45,000 clones, approximately 96% of them singletons. Source: peripheral blood, taken in the second trimester of pregnancy. The origin of the receptors is a female donor with multiple sclerosis, enrolled in a pregnancy study.

V is TRBV9 and J is TRBJ1-2, with D perhaps TRBD1 (6 bases). V gave up 3 bases and J gave up 1 base, with 16 bases separating them. The CDR3 runs 16 residues. Per the germline V gene, CDR1 is SGDLS and CDR2 is YYNGEE. CDR3 DNA sequence: TGTGCCAGCAGCGCCCCCCGGGGACAATTTAACTATGGCTACACCTTC. Translating gives CASSAPRGQFNYGYTF.

The V gene is TRBV7-9, the J gene TRBJ2-1; 14 nucleotides line up with TRBD2. Germline CDR1 and CDR2: SEHNR and FQNEAQ (reference sequence). V shed 4 bases and J 9 bases; nucleotides not matched to a gene: 5. The CDR3 is 15 amino acids. This chain's CDR3 is CASSSGLAGDLEQFF. The CDR3 nucleotides read TGTGCCAGCAGCTCGGGACTAGCGGGAGATCTTGAGCAGTTCTTC.

This clone was seen only once. This chain joins TRBV30 and TRBJ2-5, with 7 bases fitting TRBD2. The CDR3 has 14 residues. V trimming: 5 bases; J trimming: 2 bases; junction bases outside the gene matches: 8. Germline CDR1 is GTSNPN and CDR2 is SVGIG (reference sequence). CDR3 DNA: TGTGCCTGGCGAACAGGAGCGGGGCAAGAGACCCAGTACTTC. This codes for CAWRTGAGQETQYF.

The V gene is TRBV12-5, the J gene TRBJ2-2; tentative D call: TRBD1 (6 bases). The germline CDR1 and CDR2 sequences are LGHNT and FRNRAP. The CDR3 sequence is 15 residues long. V lost 0 bases to trimming and J lost 7 bases, with 12 bases between them. CDR3 DNA sequence: TGTGCTAGTGGTTTGGTACAGGGAGTTGGCGGGGAGCTGTTTTTT. It encodes CASGLVQGVGGELFF.

The chain joins TRBV30 to TRBJ1-4, with D possibly being TRBD1 (5 bases). V lost 1 base, J lost 8 bases, and 11 bases lay in between. CDR1 is GTSNPN, CDR2 SVGIG, per germline (reference sequence). The CDR3 has 13 residues. As DNA, the CDR3 is TGTGCCTGGAGTGCAGGGTTGAAGGAAAAACTGTTTTTT. It specifies CAWSAGLKEKLFF.

The chain has TRBV28 and TRBJ2-5, with a possible D match to TRBD1 (6 bases). Deletions cut 3 bases from V and 2 bases from J, with 7 bases between. CDR1 is MDHEN and CDR2 is SYDVKM in the germline V gene. The length of the CDR3 is 13 residues. CDR3 region: CASSLDRQETQYF. For the CDR3, the DNA is TGTGCCAGCAGTTTGGACAGACAAGAGACCCAGTACTTC.

The genes are TRBV19 and TRBJ1-5, with unresolved D. Trimming cost V 9 bases and J 3 bases, with 18 bases left between them. Germline CDR1 is LNHDA and CDR2 is SQIVND (reference sequence). The CDR3 is 15 amino acids. The DNA of the CDR3 is TGTGCCAGCCACACGGGAGGGTTCATCAATCAGCCCCAGCATTTT. Its translation: CASHTGGFINQPQHF.

The V and J genes are TRBV27 and TRBJ2-3; no reliable D call. Trimming stripped 10 bases from V and 4 bases from J, with 12 bases between. Germline V CDR1 and CDR2: MNHEY, SMNVEV (reference sequence). The CDR3 runs 12 residues. CDR3 residues: CATRRSADTQYF. CDR3 DNA sequence: TGTGCCACCAGGAGAAGCGCAGATACGCAGTATTTT.

The chain joins TRBV10-3 to TRBJ2-1, with 9 bases identical to TRBD2. The V gene end was trimmed by 6 bases and the J gene end by 3 bases; junction bases not matched to a gene: 6. The CDR3 extends over 15 amino acids. CDR1 is ENHRY and CDR2 is SYGVKD in the germline V gene. Written as DNA, the CDR3 is TGTGCCATCAGGACGACTAGCGGAAGCTACAATGAGCAGTTCTTC. Translated: CAIRTTSGSYNEQFF.

The V call is TRBV27, the J call TRBJ1-5; D might be TRBD1 (6 bases). The V end lost 5 bases, the J end lost 9 bases, and 17 bases lay between the germline ends. Germline V gene data show CDR1 as MNHEY and CDR2 as SMNVEV (reference sequence). CDR3 length: 14 amino acids. The DNA for the CDR3 is TGTGCCAGCAGTGCTCGGGACACCCCGGGGCCCCAGCATTTT. This sequence encodes CASSARDTPGPQHF.

V is TRBV28 and J is TRBJ2-2, with D perhaps TRBD2 (5 bases). The CDR3 sequence is 15 residues long. Germline-derived CDR1 and CDR2 are MDHEN and SYDVKM. Trimming removed 7 bases at V and 6 bases at J, with 18 bases between. The CDR3 protein is CASTPRGFGAGELFF. In DNA form, the CDR3 reads TGTGCCAGCACCCCAAGAGGGTTCGGGGCCGGGGAGCTGTTTTTT.

The table lists this clone with a count of one. CDR3 region: CASSSLGALSTDTQYF. Here the CDR3 DNA reads TGTGCCAGCAGTTCCTTGGGGGCTTTAAGCACAGATACGCAGTATTTT. This chain joins TRBV6-5 and TRBJ2-3, with D perhaps TRBD1 (6 bases). V dropped 4 bases and J dropped 0 bases, with 14 bases sitting between them. This CDR3 contains 16 residues. Germline CDR1 MNHEY, CDR2 SVGAGI.

J is TRBJ1-1 and V is TRBV11-1; D unclear. The germline V gene has CDR1 SGHAT and CDR2 FQDESV (reference sequence). The V and J ends lost 3 bases and 2 bases respectively, with 7 bases between them. The CDR3 length is 13 residues. CDR3 amino acids: CASSFNRNTEAFF. The CDR3 region has the DNA TGTGCCAGCAGCTTCAACAGAAACACTGAAGCTTTCTTT.

J is TRBJ2-3 and V is TRBV7-3, with D perhaps TRBD1 (6 bases). The CDR3 is made up of 13 amino acids. Germline loops: CDR1 SGHTA, CDR2 FQGTGA. The V end was cut by 3 bases, the J end by 5 bases, with 9 bases between. The DNA for the CDR3 is TGTGCCAGCAGCTTCGGACAGTTAGATACGCAGTATTTT. Its translation: CASSFGQLDTQYF.

V usage is TRBV29-1 and J usage is TRBJ1-2, with TRBD1 matching 8 bases. The CDR3 sequence is 14 residues long. Germline CDR1 reads SQVTM; CDR2 reads ANQGSEA. Trimming at V came to 6 bases and at J to 4 bases, leaving 10 bases not matched to a gene. This chain's CDR3 is CSVDRTGHIYGYTF. The CDR3, as DNA: TGCAGCGTCGATCGGACAGGGCATATCTATGGCTACACCTTC. Full variable domain (outside the CDR3, taken from reference TRBV29-1 and TRBJ1-2): SAVISQKPSRDICQRGTSLTIQCQVDSQVTMMFWYRQQPGQSLTLIATANQGSEATYESGFVIDKFPISRPNLTFSTLTVSNMSPEDSSIYLCSVDRTGHIYGYTFGSGTRLTVV.